Each of the 16 T cell receptor beta chains below was sequenced from the same sample in a study of response to subunit inactivated influenza vaccine. MiXCR, applied by TCRdb to the RT-PCR reads, yields one record per CDR3 protein. The table shows 650,000 to 800,000 distinct CDR3 sequences, with roughly 13% occurring only once. Sequences were derived from PBMCs from blood, sampled around 15 days before vaccination. The receptors originated from a man in his fifties or sixties who received an inactivated influenza vaccine.

The rearrangement joins TRBV30 to TRBJ1-2, with D maybe TRBD1 (5 bases). Trimming cost V 2 bases and J 2 bases, with 9 bases left between them. This CDR3 contains 13 residues. From germline, CDR1 is GTSNPN and CDR2 SVGIG (reference sequence). The CDR3: CAWSKGLNYGYTF. The CDR3 DNA follows: TGTGCCTGGAGTAAGGGGCTCAACTATGGCTACACCTTC.

The V gene is TRBV7-6, the J gene TRBJ2-3, with 11 nucleotides matching TRBD1. V lost 4 bases and J lost 6; bases outside the gene matches: 6. CDR1 and CDR2 from the germline V gene are SGHVS and FNYEAQ. This CDR3 has 15 amino acids. The CDR3: CASSSGQGARDTQYF. The CDR3 DNA is TGTGCCAGCAGCTCCGGACAGGGGGCAAGGGATACGCAGTATTTT.

There are a few counts of this clonotype. V and J are TRBV7-2 and TRBJ2-3, with D uncertain. V was shortened by 0 bases and J by 1 base, with 17 bases between the two germline ends. Per the germline V gene, CDR1 is SGHTA and CDR2 is FQGNSA. This CDR3 has 18 residues. The CDR3 region has the DNA TGTGCCAGCAGCTTAGCGATCGTGGGATCAACCCGCACAGATACGCAGTATTTT. Amino acid sequence: CASSLAIVGSTRTDTQYF.

In its sample, this clonotype was seen many times. V usage is TRBV20-1 and J usage is TRBJ2-7; 10 nucleotides align to TRBD2. The CDR3 consists of 14 residues. Germline CDR1 and CDR2: DFQATT and SNEGSKA (reference sequence). V lost 5 bases, J lost 7 bases, and 11 bases stayed unmatched. In DNA, the CDR3 is TGCAGTGCTGCCAATAGCGGGGGGTCGGGGGAGCAGTACTTC. Translated, it gives CSAANSGGSGEQYF.

This clonotype was seen many times. The chain uses TRBV12-3 or TRBV12-4 and TRBJ2-5, with D maybe TRBD1 (6 bases). Trimming cost V 2 bases and J 5 bases, with 12 bases left between them. The CDR3 has 14 residues. The CDR3 sequence: CASSLRRQAETQYF. Here the CDR3 DNA reads TGTGCCAGCAGTTTAAGAAGACAGGCCGAGACCCAGTACTTC.

The rearrangement joins TRBV10-3 to TRBJ2-7; possible D gene TRBD2, 5 bases. Germline V gene sequence: CDR1 ENHRY, CDR2 SYGVKD. Trimming shortened V by 0 bases and J by 6 bases, and 15 bases separated the two germline ends. This CDR3 contains 15 residues. The CDR3 DNA follows: TGTGCCATCAGTGAGTCGATTTCGCGGGCGGTCGAGCAGTACTTC. Translation: CAISESISRAVEQYF.

This clonotype showed up just a few times. The chain joins TRBV20-1 to TRBJ2-7; 11 nucleotides align to TRBD2. The V gene end was trimmed by 0 bases and the J gene end by 7 bases; junction bases not matched to a gene: 8. The CDR3 has 15 residues. Germline CDR1 and CDR2: DFQATT and SNEGSKA (reference sequence). In DNA, the CDR3 is TGCAGTGCTAGAGACAAACTAGCGGGAGTTCGAGAGCAGTACTTC. It specifies CSARDKLAGVREQYF.

There are many counts of this clonotype. The rearrangement links TRBV24-1 to TRBJ1-2; D gene ambiguous. The CDR3 has 12 residues. Deletions cut 3 bases from V and 2 bases from J, with 3 bases between. Looked up from germline, CDR1 is KGHDR and CDR2 is SFDVKD. The CDR3 DNA reads TGTGCCACCAGTGATATAAACTATGGCTACACCTTC. This sequence encodes CATSDINYGYTF.

This clonotype has a handful of counts. This chain joins TRBV11-3 and TRBJ2-1, with 12 bases fitting TRBD2. Trimming cost V 5 bases and J 8 bases; bases outside gene matches: 13. From germline, CDR1 is SGHNT and CDR2 YENEEA. The CDR3 is 17 residues long. The CDR3 reads CASSRRTSGMRGDEQFF. CDR3 DNA: TGTGCCAGCAGCAGAAGGACTAGCGGGATGAGGGGCGATGAGCAGTTCTTC.

The chain combines TRBV20-1 with TRBJ2-3, with 7 bases matching TRBD2. The germline gives CDR1 DFQATT, CDR2 SNEGSKA (reference sequence). V lost 8 bases, J lost 2 bases, and 10 bases stayed unmatched. This CDR3 has 14 residues. CDR3 protein: CSTRAGAHTDTQYF. CDR3 nucleotide sequence: TGCAGTACCCGGGCGGGAGCCCACACAGATACGCAGTATTTT.

This clonotype has just a few counts. This chain links TRBV28 with TRBJ2-1; 13 bases agree with TRBD2. CDR3 length equals 16 residues. V lost 8 bases, J lost 4 bases, and 8 bases stayed unmatched. Germline CDR1 and CDR2: MDHEN and SYDVKM. CDR3 DNA sequence: TGTGCCAGCCGGGAACTAGCGGGGGGGGGTTACAATGAGCAGTTCTTC. This gives the protein CASRELAGGGYNEQFF.

This clonotype came up a few times. The chain combines TRBV10-3 with TRBJ2-1, with 8 bases lining up with TRBD2. Trimming cost V 3 bases and J 7 bases; bases outside gene matches: 5. The germline V gene encodes CDR1 ENHRY and CDR2 SYGVKD. This CDR3 is 14 amino acids long. CDR3 sequence: CAISDTGGGNEQFF. CDR3 sequence (DNA): TGTGCCATCAGTGATACGGGAGGGGGGAATGAGCAGTTCTTC.

The V call is TRBV12-3 or TRBV12-4, the J call TRBJ2-1, with TRBD1 as a possible D gene (5 bases). V was cut by 1 base and J by 9 bases, with 10 bases left in between. The CDR3 is 13 residues long. The CDR3 loop reads CASSLDGRGEQFF. The CDR3, as DNA: TGTGCCAGCAGTTTAGACGGTAGGGGTGAGCAGTTCTTC.

The sample holds many counts of this clonotype. CDR3 amino acids: CASSPRGGGNQPQHF. CDR3 coding DNA: TGTGCCAGCAGCCCCAGGGGTGGCGGCAATCAGCCCCAGCATTTT. The chain joins TRBV7-2 to TRBJ1-5; D is possibly TRBD1 (6 bases). CDR1 is SGHTA and CDR2 is FQGNSA in the germline V gene. CDR3 length: 15 residues. Trimming took 5 bases from V and 2 from J, leaving 13 bases between them.

The rearrangement uses TRBV4-3 and TRBJ2-2; 9 bases are a match to TRBD2. The CDR3 has 17 amino acids. The junction had 3 bases not matched to a gene; V was cut back by 0 bases and J by 1 base. Germline V gene lookup returns CDR1 LGHNA and CDR2 YSLEER. For the CDR3, the DNA is TGCGCCAGCAGCCAAGATGTACTAGCGGGGAACACCGGGGAGCTGTTTTTT. This sequence encodes CASSQDVLAGNTGELFF.

This chain links TRBV6-2 or TRBV6-3 with TRBJ1-2; D gene ambiguous. Germline V lookup: CDR1 MNHEY, CDR2 SVGEGT. The V and J ends lost 2 bases and 4 bases respectively, with 8 bases between them. This CDR3 comprises 13 residues. The CDR3 DNA is TGTGCCAGCAGTTACGAGTCCGTCTATGGCTACACCTTC. The encoded protein is CASSYESVYGYTF.